One and the same sample provided the 17 T cell receptor beta chains below, sequenced in a study of CD8 T cells in ankylosing spondylitis. One entry per CDR3 protein results from TCRdb running MiXCR on the 5' RACE reads. Counted here are a few hundred thousand distinct CDR3 sequences, about 10% occurring once; the ten biggest clones make up about 6.8%. Sequenced material: blood, either unsorted or a sorted T cell fraction (not recorded which). The receptors were sampled from a male donor with ankylosing spondylitis or in good health (not recorded which).

The table lists this clonotype with many counts. This chain joins TRBV29-1 and TRBJ2-7, with TRBD1 matching over 7 bases. The CDR3 is 14 residues long. Germline loops: CDR1 SQVTM, CDR2 ANQGSEA. The ends lost 6 bases at V and 2 bases at J; junction bases unmatched: 10. CDR3 nucleotides: TGCAGCGTCACCCTTCGACAGGGCACCTACGAGCAGTACTTC. It codes for CSVTLRQGTYEQYF.

This clonotype occurred many times. This chain uses TRBV12-3 or TRBV12-4 with TRBJ1-5; TRBD1 is a possible D gene (6 bases). This CDR3 is built from 13 residues. With 4 bases removed from V and 3 bases from J, the gap between germline ends came to 7 bases. The CDR3 DNA sequence: TGTGCCAGCAGTTCAGGGGACAATCAGCCCCAGCATTTT. Translation gives CASSSGDNQPQHF.

Many counts were recorded for this clonotype. J is TRBJ1-3 and V is TRBV28; 9 nucleotides align to TRBD1. CDR3 length: 15 residues. Germline values: CDR1 MDHEN, CDR2 SYDVKM. V shed 2 bases, J shed 4 bases, and the junction held 3 bases outside the gene matches. CDR3 protein: CASSLMGQGGNTIYF. The CDR3 DNA reads TGTGCCAGCAGTTTAATGGGACAGGGAGGAAACACCATATATTTT.

This clonotype was seen only a few times. The chain recombines TRBV28 with TRBJ2-1, with D possibly matching TRBD1 (5 bases). The V gene's germline CDR1 is MDHEN and CDR2 SYDVKM. The CDR3 is 14 amino acids. The V end was cut by 5 bases, the J end by 4 bases, with 12 bases between. CDR3 amino acids: CASSPAGYYNEQFF. As DNA, the CDR3 is TGTGCCAGCAGTCCGGCAGGGTATTACAATGAGCAGTTCTTC.

This clonotype was observed many times. The chain couples TRBV7-7 to TRBJ2-2; D call uncertain. The V gene's germline CDR1 is SSHAT and CDR2 FNYEAQ (reference sequence). The V and J ends lost 3 bases and 5 bases respectively, with 7 bases between them. The CDR3 runs 13 residues. CDR3 DNA sequence: TGTGCCAGCAGCTTTTGGCCAACCGGGGAGCTGTTTTTT. Its protein product is CASSFWPTGELFF.

J is TRBJ1-5 and V is TRBV7-9; unclear D gene. With 5 bases removed from V and 4 bases from J, the gap between germline ends came to 9 bases. CDR3 length: 13 amino acids. CDR1 SEHNR and CDR2 FQNEAQ come from the germline V gene (reference sequence). The CDR3 DNA sequence: TGTGCCAGCAGCAATGGTCCAAATCAGCCCCAGCATTTT. Amino acid sequence: CASSNGPNQPQHF.

This clonotype was found a few times. The gene calls are TRBV9 and TRBJ2-7, with D tentatively TRBD2 (7 bases). The CDR3 contains 16 residues. Germline CDR1 SGDLS, CDR2 YYNGEE. V was clipped by 0 bases and J by 2 bases, with 15 bases between them. In nucleotides, the CDR3 is TGTGCCAGCAGCGTAGACGGGGCGGGGGCGCCCTACGAGCAGTACTTC. It translates to CASSVDGAGAPYEQYF. The full variable domain, its missing parts supplied by reference TRBV9 and TRBJ2-7, is DSGVTQTPKHLITATGQRVTLRCSPRSGDLSVYWYQQSLDQGLQFLIQYYNGEERAKGNILERFSAQQFPDLHSELNLSSLELGDSALYFCASSVDGAGAPYEQYFGPGTRLTVT.

This clonotype was seen only once. V is TRBV5-7 and J is TRBJ2-1, with D possibly matching TRBD1 (5 bases). TRBV5-7 is designated an ORF whose function remains uncertain. The V end lost 3 bases, the J end lost 6 bases, and 10 bases lay between the germline ends. The CDR3 consists of 13 residues. CDR3 loop: CASSCRGGNEQFF. CDR3 nucleotides: TGTGCCAGCAGCTGTAGGGGTGGCAATGAGCAGTTCTTC.

This clonotype was seen at least ten times. J is TRBJ1-5 and V is TRBV6-5; D not resolved. Trimming shortened V by 0 bases and J by 7 bases, and 19 bases separated the two germline ends. This CDR3 has 17 residues. The germline V gene encodes CDR1 MNHEY and CDR2 SVGAGI. The CDR3 reads CASSYSKAWGDGQPQHF. The DNA for the CDR3 is TGTGCCAGCAGTTACTCGAAAGCGTGGGGAGACGGCCAGCCCCAGCATTTT.

As regards this clonotype: A single base separates this from a much larger clone, so it may be a read error. The chain is built from TRBV12-3 or TRBV12-4 and TRBJ1-2, with D unclear. CDR3 length equals 14 residues. The CDR3 reads CATAGEGAGYGHTF. DNA for the CDR3: TGTGCTACCGCTGGGGAAGGAGCGGGCTATGGCCACACCTTC.

The gene calls are TRBV2 and TRBJ1-5; maybe TRBD1 (5 bases). Germline assignment: CDR1 SNHLY and CDR2 FYNNEI. The V and J ends lost 6 bases and 0 bases respectively, with 15 bases between them. The CDR3 consists of 16 residues. CDR3 sequence (DNA): TGTGCCAGCAGCGCCCGACAGACTTATAGCAATCAGCCCCAGCATTTT. Translating gives CASSARQTYSNQPQHF.

This clonotype was found many times. V usage is TRBV4-2 and J usage is TRBJ1-5, with TRBD1 identical over 9 bases. Germline trimming cut 3 bases from V and 0 bases from J; bases unmatched to any gene: 0. The CDR3 extends over 15 amino acids. Germline V gene lookup returns CDR1 LGHNA and CDR2 YNFKEQ. CDR3 coding DNA: TGTGCCAGCAGCCAGACAGGGGGTAGCAATCAGCCCCAGCATTTT. This encodes CASSQTGGSNQPQHF.

The table lists this clonotype with many counts. The chain combines TRBV5-6 with TRBJ2-7; a possible D gene is TRBD2 (5 bases). The V end lost 1 base, the J end lost 0 bases, and 11 bases lay between the germline ends. Germline assignment: CDR1 SGHDT and CDR2 YYEEEE. CDR3 length: 15 residues. CDR3 amino acids: CASSLRRIYSYEQYF. The CDR3 region has the DNA TGTGCCAGCAGCTTGAGGAGGATATACTCCTACGAGCAGTACTTC. Drawing the rest from reference TRBV5-6 and TRBJ2-7, the complete variable domain is DAGVTQSPTHLIKTRGQQVTLRCSPKSGHDTVSWYQQALGQGPQFIFQYYEEEERQRGNFPDRFSGHQFPNYSSELNVNALLLGDSALYLCASSLRRIYSYEQYFGPGTRLTVT.

The V and J genes are TRBV15 and TRBJ1-5; 7 bases line up with TRBD1. Per the germline V gene, CDR1 is LNHNV and CDR2 is YYDKDF (reference sequence). CDR3 length: 17 residues. V gave up 0 bases and J gave up 0 bases; unmatched junction bases: 5. The CDR3 protein is CATSRDDRADSNQPQHF. The CDR3 nucleotides are TGTGCCACCAGCAGAGATGACAGGGCGGATAGCAATCAGCCCCAGCATTTT.

In this sample, this clonotype turned up a few times. V usage is TRBV28 and J usage is TRBJ2-1; the D gene is possibly TRBD1 (7 bases). Germline V lookup: CDR1 MDHEN, CDR2 SYDVKM. V was cut by 6 bases and J by 8 bases, with 11 bases left in between. The CDR3 sequence is 12 residues long. CDR3 coding DNA: TGTGCCAGCAGGCAGGGGGGTGATGAGCAGTTCTTC. It encodes CASRQGGDEQFF. The full variable domain, with the rest looked up from reference TRBV28 and TRBJ2-1, is DVKVTQSSRYLVKRTGEKVFLECVQDMDHENMFWYRQDPGLGLRLIYFSYDVKMKEKGDIPEGYSVSREKKERFSLILESASTNQTSMYLCASRQGGDEQFFGPGTRLTVL.

This clonotype has only a few counts. The chain combines TRBV7-6 with TRBJ2-2; a possible D gene is TRBD2 (7 bases). Germline V gene sequence: CDR1 SGHVS, CDR2 FNYEAQ. Trimming pared 7 bases from V and 0 bases from J, leaving 12 bases between. The CDR3 contains 15 residues. CDR3: CASKEGGANTGELFF. DNA for the CDR3: TGTGCCAGCAAAGAGGGGGGGGCGAACACCGGGGAGCTGTTTTTT.

This clonotype occurred many times. The rearrangement joins TRBV5-1 to TRBJ2-1; the match to TRBD1 covers 8 bases. The CDR3 is made up of 15 amino acids. Losses at the gene ends were 0 bases for V and 6 bases for J; bases not matched to a gene: 5. Looked up from germline, CDR1 is SGHRS and CDR2 is YFSETQ. CDR3: CASSLGTGFVNEQFF. CDR3 bases: TGCGCCAGCAGCTTGGGGACAGGGTTCGTCAATGAGCAGTTCTTC. Supplemented by reference TRBV5-1 and TRBJ2-1, the full variable domain reads KAGVTQTPRYLIKTRGQQVTLSCSPISGHRSVSWYQQTPGQGLQFLFEYFSETQRNKGNFPGRFSGRQFSNSRSEMNVSTLELGDSALYLCASSLGTGFVNEQFFGPGTRLTVL.